This TCR beta chain was recovered during a study of T-cell reconstitution after alpha-beta-depleted transplantation in children (dated by TCRdb to about 2016). Regarding the complete study: T-cell immune reconstitution after TCRalphabeta/CD19-depleted allogeneic hematopoietic cell transplantation in children was quantitatively tracked in the study by means of TCR repertoire profiling. The paper's findings and limits, for the study overall: Hyperexpanded clone frequencies declined over subsequent months; after one year, T-cell counts and TCRbeta diversity were mostly attributed to newly produced T cells. In some patients, the high TCRbeta diversity seen at day 60 was put down to recipient T cells and intrathymic progenitors that had survived conditioning. The apparently early recovery of alphabetaT-cell counts about two months after transplant reportedly depended on only several hundred rapidly expanded clones that came from non-depleted graft cells.

In light of the paper, this sample's treatment or condition label describes: allogeneic hematopoietic cell transplantation with graft depleted of TCRalphabeta T cells and CD19 B cells. TCRalphabeta/CD19-depleted allogeneic hematopoietic cell grafts were given to the transplant recipients, all of whom were children. CDR1 and CDR2 are read off the germline V gene as SGHTA and FQGNSA. Trimming takes 1 base from V and 2 bases from J, and the germline ends sit 9 bases apart. Counted from cysteine to phenylalanine, this CDR3 has 15 amino acids. Only the CDR3 DNA stays, 45 bases, in frame from base 1. There are many counts of this clonotype. Its antigen is currently not known. Base qualities are not at hand, and no much larger clone is one base apart. Library prep was done by PCR. TCRdb names Illumina HiSeq 2500 as the instrument used. Molecular barcoding was employed in the preparation of TCR libraries, with unique molecular identifiers being used to normalize TCRbeta repertoire quantification. The public sequencing data were trimmed at Q25 with fastp and processed into clonotypes with MiXCR by TCRdb, which kept only in-frame beta chains. Rows are combined by CDR3 protein, so each entry shows the most common genes and DNA. The table for this sample lists 220,000 or so distinct CDR3 sequences; approximately 8.9% of them were counted only once. The top ten clonotypes cover roughly 6% of the sample.

This TCR was recovered from a male patient between 10 and 17 years old who had a stem cell transplant for acute lymphoblastic leukemia, so the T cells may come from the graft donor. This chain is built from TRBV7-2 and TRBJ1-5; the D gene is perhaps TRBD1, from 5 matching bases. Sequencing used PBMCs, mostly from graft donor cells, obtained 180 days after TCRalphabeta/CD19-depleted stem cell transplant. The base sequence is TGTGCCAGCAGCTTAGTCAGGGTGGGCAATCAGCCCCAGCATTTT. The resulting protein is CASSLVRVGNQPQHF.